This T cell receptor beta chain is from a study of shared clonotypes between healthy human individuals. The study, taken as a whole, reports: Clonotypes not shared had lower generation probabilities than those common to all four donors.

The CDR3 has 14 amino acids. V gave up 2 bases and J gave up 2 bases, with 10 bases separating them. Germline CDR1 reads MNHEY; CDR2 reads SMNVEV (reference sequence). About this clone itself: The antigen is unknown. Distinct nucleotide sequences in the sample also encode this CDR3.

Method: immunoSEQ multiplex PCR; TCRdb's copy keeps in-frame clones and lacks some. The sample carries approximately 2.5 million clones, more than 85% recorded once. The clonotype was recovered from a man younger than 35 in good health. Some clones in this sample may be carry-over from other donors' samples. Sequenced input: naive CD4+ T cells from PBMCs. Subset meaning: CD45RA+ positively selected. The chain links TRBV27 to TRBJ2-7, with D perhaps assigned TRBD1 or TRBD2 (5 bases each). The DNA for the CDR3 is TGTGCCAGCAGTTTACGACCGGGACCCTACGAGCAGTACTTC. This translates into CASSLRPGPYEQYF.